This T cell receptor beta chain was identified during a study of blood T cell repertoires in COVID-19. Turning to the study itself: The origin of the acute and convalescent COVID-19 samples was the United States, Italy and Spain. PBMCs, B-cell-depleted T cells, or T cells were the source of the cDNA or gDNA that made up the material.

Authors' methods: Estimation of nucleated cell counts was performed using reference gene primer amplification. Assay: immunoSEQ multiplex PCR; the TCRdb copy retains only in-frame clones and omits some. V, J and clone size reflect that table, while D and trimming were determined from the DNA. Among about 60,000 clones listed, about 91% were seen once. The sequenced material came from peripheral blood. The TCR sequence derives from a human donor in a cohort sampled during active COVID-19.

The CDR3 loop reads CASTPWGPTGSGANVLTF. CDR3 DNA: TGTGCCAGTACTCCCTGGGGACCGACAGGGTCTGGGGCCAACGTCCTGACTTTC. V and J are TRBV19 and TRBJ2-6; the match to TRBD1 covers 7 bases. This CDR3 is built from 18 residues. The V gene's germline CDR1 is LNHDA and CDR2 SQIVND (reference sequence). Germline trimming cut 7 bases from V and 1 base from J; bases unmatched to any gene: 13.